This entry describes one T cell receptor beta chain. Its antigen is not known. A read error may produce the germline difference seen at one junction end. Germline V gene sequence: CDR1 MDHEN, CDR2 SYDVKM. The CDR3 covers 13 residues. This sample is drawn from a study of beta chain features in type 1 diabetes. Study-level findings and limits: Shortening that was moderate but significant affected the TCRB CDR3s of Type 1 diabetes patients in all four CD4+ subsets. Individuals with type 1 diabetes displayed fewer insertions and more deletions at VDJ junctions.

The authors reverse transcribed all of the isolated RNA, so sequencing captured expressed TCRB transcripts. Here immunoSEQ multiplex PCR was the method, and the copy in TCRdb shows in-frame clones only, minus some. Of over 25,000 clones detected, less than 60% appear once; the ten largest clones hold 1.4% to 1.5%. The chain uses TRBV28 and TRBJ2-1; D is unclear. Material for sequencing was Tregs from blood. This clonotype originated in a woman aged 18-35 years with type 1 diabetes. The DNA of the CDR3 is TGTGCCGGCAGAGACTCCGCGGAGAGGAAGCAGTTCTTC. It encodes CAGRDSAERKQFF. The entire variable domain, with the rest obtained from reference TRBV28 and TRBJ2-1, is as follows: DVKVTQSSRYLVKRTGEKVFLECVQDMDHENMFWYRQDPGLGLRLIYFSYDVKMKEKGDIPEGYSVSREKKERFSLILESASTNQTSMYLCAGRDSAERKQFFGPGTRLTVL.